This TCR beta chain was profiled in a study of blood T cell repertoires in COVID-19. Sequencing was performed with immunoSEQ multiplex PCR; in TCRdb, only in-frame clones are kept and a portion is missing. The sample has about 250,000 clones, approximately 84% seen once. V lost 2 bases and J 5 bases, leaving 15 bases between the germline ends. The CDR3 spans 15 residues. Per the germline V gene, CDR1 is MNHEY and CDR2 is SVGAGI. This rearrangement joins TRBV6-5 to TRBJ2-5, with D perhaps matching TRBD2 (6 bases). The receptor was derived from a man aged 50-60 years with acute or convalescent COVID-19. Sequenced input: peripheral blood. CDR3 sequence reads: CASSYKSGPRETQYF. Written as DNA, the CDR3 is TGTGCCAGCAGTTACAAGAGCGGGCCGCGGGAGACCCAGTACTTC.